This is a list of T cell receptor beta chains from one sample in a study of T cell responses to AZD1222 COVID-19 vaccine. Sequencing was performed with immunoSEQ multiplex PCR; in TCRdb, only in-frame clones are kept and a portion is missing. The sample records around 130,000 clones, roughly nine tenths being singletons. The specimen was peripheral blood, collected 28 days after the second AZD1222 dose. The receptors shown here come from an adult who received the AZD1222 COVID-19 vaccine. The CDR3 runs from the conserved cysteine through the conserved F or W.

CDR3aa	v_gene	j_gene
CASSAGAYEQYF	TRBV3-1/TRBV3-2	TRBJ2-7
CASSEFGSNTEAFF	TRBV10-2	TRBJ1-1
CASSSSGFQGQFF	TRBV14	TRBJ2-1
CASSPPGREGPQHF	TRBV18	TRBJ1-5
CATETGGGYGYTF	TRBV10-3	TRBJ1-2
CASSYAVGYGYTF	TRBV6-5	TRBJ1-2
CASTWAEHTEAFF	TRBV5-6	TRBJ1-1
CASSWLAGDQAKNIQYF	TRBV2	TRBJ2-4
CASSPQGAPQKLFF	TRBV18	TRBJ1-4
CASSLAAWTSVEQYF	TRBV7-2	TRBJ2-7
CSVDAGTVNYGYTF	TRBV29-1	TRBJ1-2
CASTEGSNGNTEAFF	TRBV9	TRBJ1-1
CASSLDRDTEAFF	TRBV6-2/TRBV6-3	TRBJ1-1
CASSLGPSGGTINYGYTF	TRBV7-8	TRBJ1-2
CASSQPGTGNNEQFF	TRBV4-1	TRBJ2-1
CASSSATYNYGYTF	TRBV6-5	TRBJ1-2
CASSQQPLGLAVKETQYF	TRBV4-1	TRBJ2-5
CASSLGLAANTGELFF	TRBV5-1	TRBJ2-2
CASSIDSGTEAFF	TRBV19	TRBJ1-1
CASSLVGGSGYTF	TRBV7-2	TRBJ1-2
CSVETVYEQYF	TRBV29-1	TRBJ2-7
CASSLENSGEQYF	TRBV11-2	TRBJ2-7
CSVGGTSRADTQYF	TRBV29-1	TRBJ2-3
CSAGVVIAEAFF	TRBV29-1	TRBJ1-1
CASSFGTALNSPLHF	TRBV7-2	TRBJ1-6